This T cell receptor beta chain is drawn from a study of blood T cell repertoires in COVID-19. Study overall: T cells, B-cell-depleted T cells, or PBMCs provided the cDNA or gDNA that served as material.

Libraries were prepared by immunoSEQ multiplex PCR; TCRdb keeps only in-frame clonotypes and omits some of them. This repertoire shows hundreds of thousands of clones, 88% found once; its top ten account for over 1%. The CDR3 totals 14 residues. Looked up from germline, CDR1 is KGHDR and CDR2 is SFDVKD. Between the trimmed V and J ends, which lost 3 bases and 0 bases, there was a span of 7 bases. Sequencing used PBMCs or T cells enriched from blood (not recorded which). This chain joins TRBV24-1 and TRBJ1-2; no clear D gene. This sequence originates from a woman in her thirties or forties with acute COVID-19. The CDR3 nucleotides read TGTGCCACCAGTGATCAGGCCACTAACTATGGCTACACCTTC. Translating it yields CATSDQATNYGYTF.